This TCR beta chain emerged from a study of CD8+ T cells in alopecia areata. Study-level points and caveats: There were many expanded lesional clones persisting in scalp and blood during tofacitinib.

V shed 6 bases and J shed 7 bases, with 16 bases lying between them. Germline values: CDR1 SQVTM, CDR2 ANQGSEA. The CDR3 length is 14 residues. Treatment denoted: oral pan-JAK inhibitor, 5-10 mg twice daily. Individuals with alopecia areata gave both lesional scalp punch biopsies and peripheral blood for collection. Sequencing relied on a cDNA template that was reverse transcribed from extracted RNA. The table came from immunoSEQ multiplex PCR; TCRdb's copy has only in-frame clones and leaves some out. The table shows under 350,000 clones, with 55% to 70% occurring only once. This clone turned up a few times. The antigen is unknown.

The V and J genes are TRBV29-1 and TRBJ1-6; no clear D gene. The clonotype was recovered from a human donor with alopecia areata. The sequences come from CD4+ T cells sorted from blood, collected at week 24, from a patient treated with tofacitinib. The CDR3 DNA reads TGCAGCGTGCGTTTCGGGATTTTAAATTCACCCCTCCACTTT. It codes for CSVRFGILNSPLHF. The full variable domain, completed using reference TRBV29-1 and TRBJ1-6, is SAVISQKPSRDICQRGTSLTIQCQVDSQVTMMFWYRQQPGQSLTLIATANQGSEATYESGFVIDKFPISRPNLTFSTLTVSNMSPEDSSIYLCSVRFGILNSPLHFGNGTRLTVT.